What follows is one T cell receptor beta chain and its context. The antigen remains unidentified. No infections or other immune events were documented during collection. This specimen comes from a study of identifying expanded T cells in peripheral blood. Study results and limitations: Two-week clone count variance significantly increased as total template count grew.

CDR1 and CDR2 (germline): WNHNN, SYGVQD (reference sequence). CDR3 size: 13 residues. V was trimmed by 2 bases and J by 0 bases, leaving 2 bases between them. Only in-frame clones appear in the TCRdb table, and some are missing; sequencing was by immunoSEQ multiplex PCR. The sample shows 85,000 to 95,000 clones, roughly 90% of them seen only once. The clonotype originates from a person between 18 and 75 years old in good health. Sample: blood. V usage is TRBV10-1 and J usage is TRBJ1-5, with D unclear. CDR3 in amino acids: CASSENSNQPQHF. CDR3 DNA sequence: TGCGCCAGCAGTGAGAATAGCAATCAGCCCCAGCATTTT.